A single T cell receptor (beta chain) is shown here with its context. This clonotype was observed a few times. Its target antigen remains unknown. The sample holds no much larger clone one base away, and base qualities are not on file. These data belong to a study of T cells in Graves' hyperthyroidism and ophthalmopathy (dated by TCRdb to between 2019 and 2020). Regarding the complete study: Peripheral blood samples were taken at the time of initial diagnosis, prior to any treatment. To identify distinguishing TCR V-J signatures, a discovery cohort of 90 to 100 patients was used, comprising 43 with Graves' ophthalmopathy and about 59 with stable Graves' hyperthyroidism. An independent validation cohort of about 20 hyperthyroidism patients and 15 or so patients who later progressed to ophthalmopathy tested prospective prediction of ophthalmopathy. For training and testing, the 80 to 100 patients in the discovery cohort were randomly divided in a 7:3 ratio. The study also compared thyroid tissue and blood T-cell repertoires from roughly 6 Graves' hyperthyroidism patients. Following sampling, methimazole starting at 30 mg daily was given to hyperthyroidism patients, and high-dose intravenous methylprednisolone was given to ophthalmopathy patients. TCR Vbeta CDR3 sequencing of 140 or so peripheral blood samples (over 40 ophthalmopathy, about 75 hyperthyroidism and some 17 progressor patients) is reported in the paper.

Graves' hyperthyroidism was defined as stable when no progression to ophthalmopathy occurred over 18 months of follow-up. Hyperthyroidism patients were newly diagnosed, had a disease duration of under 2 months, and were aged 18 to 65 years. Patients with uncontrolled infections, other autoimmune diseases, pregnancy or lactation were excluded. Diagnoses were based on clinical symptoms, serum thyroxine and TRAb, thyroid ultrasound and orbital computed tomography. Ficoll-Paque density gradient centrifugation was used to isolate PBMCs from around 10 ml of fresh peripheral blood. Trizol reagent was used to extract total RNA, and RNA quality was then checked on an Agilent 2100 Bioanalyzer. Its CDR3 holds 14 amino acids, cysteine through phenylalanine. The DNA shown is the 42-base CDR3, in frame from base 1. The CDR1 and CDR2 encoded by the germline V gene (reference sequence) are MNHEY and SMNVEV. V is reduced by 8 bases and J by 3 bases, leaving a spacing of 13 bases between them.

TCR beta CDR3 regions were amplified from RNA transcripts. A first-round RT-PCR of the TCR CDR3 used the HTBI primer set with the Qiagen OneStep RT-PCR kit. The libraries were constructed in a second round of multiplex PCR and then size-selected and purified. Sequencing of the libraries was done on an Illumina HiSeq2000 using paired-end 100 bp reads. The source study handled its data this way. SOAPnuke was used to process the raw data, removing reads that contained adapters or uncalled bases, had a mean Phred below 15, or lacked an exact match to the constant primer or identifier. High-quality paired reads were merged with COPE v1.2.5, and unique nucleotide sequences were defined as clonotypes. MiTCR v1.1 was used to align the clonotypes against IMGT TRBV, TRBD and TRBJ reference segments. Analysis was restricted to V-J combinations with a frequency above 0.0001, which covered approximately 99% of repertoires. The TCS score was defined as F50 (clonal expansion) divided by E x V (chaos), with BLOSUM62-based TCRdist calculated between CDR3 peptides within each V-J. Welch's t-statistics and random forest reduced roughly 500 V-J features to about 13, which were used in a naive Bayes classifier (R e1071). TCRdb passed the public sequencing reads through fastp at Q25 and MiXCR, retaining productive beta sequences. CDR3 protein duplicates are merged, each entry listing the most common genes and DNA. These V and J calls originate from TCRdb's pipeline instead of the authors' own analysis. The table for this sample lists fewer than 600,000 distinct CDR3 sequences; 14% of them were counted only once. The ten most abundant clones make up around 13% of the sample.

Paper-wide results and their limitations: Most expanded thyroid clonotypes (frequency above 0.001) were also found in blood, which suggests that blood repertoires may mirror thyroid immune responses. A model built on a 13 V-J signature distinguished ophthalmopathy from stable hyperthyroidism, reaching roughly 88% sensitivity and 81.08% specificity in cross-validation and 80%/75% in testing. Sample size was not statistically predetermined, and investigators were not blinded to group allocation. During validation, the model predicted progression to ophthalmopathy a median of around 7 months ahead of onset, with 60% to 71% sensitivity and less than 85% specificity.

Source material: blood. The rearranged chain carries TRBV27 and TRBJ2-2, with no D gene named confidently. This receptor was obtained from a woman aged 40 to 50 with Graves' hyperthyroidism. The DNA reads TGTGCCAGCGGTGGGTCCGGACACACCGGGGAGCTGTTTTTT. This yields the protein CASGGSGHTGELFF.